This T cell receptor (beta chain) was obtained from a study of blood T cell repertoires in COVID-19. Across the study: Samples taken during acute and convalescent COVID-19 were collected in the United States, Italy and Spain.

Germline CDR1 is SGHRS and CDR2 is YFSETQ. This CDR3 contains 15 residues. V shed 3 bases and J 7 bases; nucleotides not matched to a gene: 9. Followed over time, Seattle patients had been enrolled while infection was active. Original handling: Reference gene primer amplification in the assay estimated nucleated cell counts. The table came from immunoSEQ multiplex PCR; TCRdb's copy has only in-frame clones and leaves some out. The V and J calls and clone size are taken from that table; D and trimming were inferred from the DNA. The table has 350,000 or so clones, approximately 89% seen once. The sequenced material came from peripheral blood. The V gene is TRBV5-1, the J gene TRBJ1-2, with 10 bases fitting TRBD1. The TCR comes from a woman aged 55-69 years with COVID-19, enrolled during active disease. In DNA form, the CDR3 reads TGCGCCAGCAGCTCCTTTTCCGGGACAGGGGCTGGCTACACCTTC. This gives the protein CASSSFSGTGAGYTF.